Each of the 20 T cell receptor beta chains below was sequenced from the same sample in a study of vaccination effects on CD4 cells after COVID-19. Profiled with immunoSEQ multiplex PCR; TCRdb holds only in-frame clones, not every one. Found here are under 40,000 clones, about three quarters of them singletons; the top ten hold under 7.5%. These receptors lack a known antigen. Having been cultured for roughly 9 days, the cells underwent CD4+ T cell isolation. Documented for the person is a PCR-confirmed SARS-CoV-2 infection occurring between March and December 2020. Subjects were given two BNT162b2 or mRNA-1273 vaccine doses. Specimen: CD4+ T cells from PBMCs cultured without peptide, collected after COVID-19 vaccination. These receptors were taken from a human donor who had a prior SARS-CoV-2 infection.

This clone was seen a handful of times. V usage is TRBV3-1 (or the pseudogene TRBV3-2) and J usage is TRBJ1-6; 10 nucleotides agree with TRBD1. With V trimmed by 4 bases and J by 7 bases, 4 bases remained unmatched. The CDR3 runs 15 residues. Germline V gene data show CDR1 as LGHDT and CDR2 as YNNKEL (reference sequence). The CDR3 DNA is TGTGCCAGCAGCCGCCCGGGACAGGGGAATTCACCCCTCCACTTT. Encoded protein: CASSRPGQGNSPLHF.

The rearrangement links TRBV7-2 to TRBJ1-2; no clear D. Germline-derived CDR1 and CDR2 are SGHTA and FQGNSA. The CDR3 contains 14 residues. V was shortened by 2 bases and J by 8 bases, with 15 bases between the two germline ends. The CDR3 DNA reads TGTGCCAGCAGCTTAACGAGATCCCCGCAGGGCTACACCTTC. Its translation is CASSLTRSPQGYTF.

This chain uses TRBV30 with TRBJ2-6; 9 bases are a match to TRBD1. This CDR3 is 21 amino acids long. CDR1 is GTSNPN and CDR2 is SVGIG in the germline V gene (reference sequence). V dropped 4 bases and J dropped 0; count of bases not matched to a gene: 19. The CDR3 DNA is TGTGCCTGGACGGGGGTTGGGGACAGGGAGTCGGTTAGCTCTGGGGCCAACGTCCTGACTTTC. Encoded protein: CAWTGVGDRESVSSGANVLTF.

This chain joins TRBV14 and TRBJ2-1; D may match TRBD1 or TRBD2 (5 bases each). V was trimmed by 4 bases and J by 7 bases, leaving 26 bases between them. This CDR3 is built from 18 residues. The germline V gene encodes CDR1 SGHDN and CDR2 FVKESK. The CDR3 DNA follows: TGTGCCAGCAGCCCTGAATACGAACGGGGACCCCCAGCGAATGAGCAGTTCTTC. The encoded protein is CASSPEYERGPPANEQFF.

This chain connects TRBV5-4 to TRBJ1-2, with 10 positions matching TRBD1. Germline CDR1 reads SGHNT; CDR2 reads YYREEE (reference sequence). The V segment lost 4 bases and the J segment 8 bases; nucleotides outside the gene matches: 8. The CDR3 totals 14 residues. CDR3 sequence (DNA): TGTGCCAGCAGCGTAGGGACAGGGGTTTCGGGCTACACCTTC. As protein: CASSVGTGVSGYTF.

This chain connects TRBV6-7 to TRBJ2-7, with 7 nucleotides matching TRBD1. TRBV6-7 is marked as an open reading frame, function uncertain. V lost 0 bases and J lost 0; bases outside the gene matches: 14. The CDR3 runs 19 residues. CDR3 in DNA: TGTGCCAGCAGTTACTCGTGGATAGGTGGGGACAGCCGCTCCTACGAGCAGTACTTC. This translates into CASSYSWIGGDSRSYEQYF.

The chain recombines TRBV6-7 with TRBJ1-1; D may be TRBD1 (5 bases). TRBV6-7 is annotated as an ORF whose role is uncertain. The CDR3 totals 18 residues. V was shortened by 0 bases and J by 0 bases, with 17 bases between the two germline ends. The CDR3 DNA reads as TGTGCCAGCAGTTACTCGCGTCGTGGGGAGGGGATGAACACTGAAGCTTTCTTT. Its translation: CASSYSRRGEGMNTEAFF.

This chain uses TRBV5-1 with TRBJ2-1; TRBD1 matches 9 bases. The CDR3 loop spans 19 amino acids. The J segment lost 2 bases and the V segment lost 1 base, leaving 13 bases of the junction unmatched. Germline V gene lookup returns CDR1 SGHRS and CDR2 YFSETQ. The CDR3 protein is CASSLTITIGTGTYNEQFF. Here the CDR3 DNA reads TGCGCCAGCAGCTTGACCATCACAATAGGGACAGGGACCTACAATGAGCAGTTCTTC.

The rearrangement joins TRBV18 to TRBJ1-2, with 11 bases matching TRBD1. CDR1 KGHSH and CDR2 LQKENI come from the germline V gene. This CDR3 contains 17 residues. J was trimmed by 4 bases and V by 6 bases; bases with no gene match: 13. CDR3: CASSPGQGGSPIYGYTF. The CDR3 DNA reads TGTGCCAGCTCCCCGGGACAGGGGGGCTCCCCTATCTATGGCTACACCTTC.

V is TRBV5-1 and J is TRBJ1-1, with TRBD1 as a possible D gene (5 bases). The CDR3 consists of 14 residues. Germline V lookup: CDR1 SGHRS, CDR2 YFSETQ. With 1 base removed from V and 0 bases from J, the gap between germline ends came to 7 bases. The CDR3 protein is CASSLRGMNTEAFF. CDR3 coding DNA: TGCGCCAGCAGCTTGAGGGGCATGAACACTGAAGCTTTCTTT.

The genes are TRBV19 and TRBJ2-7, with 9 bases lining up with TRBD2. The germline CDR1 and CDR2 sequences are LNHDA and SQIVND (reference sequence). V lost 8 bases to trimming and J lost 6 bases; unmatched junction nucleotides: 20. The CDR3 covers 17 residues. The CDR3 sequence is CASQNSGRGTHYGEQYF. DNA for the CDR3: TGTGCCAGTCAAAATAGCGGGAGAGGAACCCACTACGGCGAGCAGTACTTC.

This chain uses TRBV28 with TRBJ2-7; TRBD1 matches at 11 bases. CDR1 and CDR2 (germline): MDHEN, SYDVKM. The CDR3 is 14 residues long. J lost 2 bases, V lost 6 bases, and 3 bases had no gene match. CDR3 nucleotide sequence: TGTGCCAGCAGCTGGGGACAGGGGGCCTACGAGCAGTACTTC. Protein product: CASSWGQGAYEQYF.

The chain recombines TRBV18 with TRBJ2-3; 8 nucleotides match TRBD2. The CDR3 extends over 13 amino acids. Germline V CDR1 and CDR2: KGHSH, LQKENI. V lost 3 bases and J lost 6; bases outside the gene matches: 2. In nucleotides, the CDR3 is TGTGCCAGCTCACCGGGACTAGTCGATACGCAGTATTTT. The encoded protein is CASSPGLVDTQYF.

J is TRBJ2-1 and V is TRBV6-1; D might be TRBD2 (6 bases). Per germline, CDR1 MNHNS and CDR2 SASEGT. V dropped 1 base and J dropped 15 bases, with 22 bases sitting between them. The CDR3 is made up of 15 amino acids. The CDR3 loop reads CASSEERGWGDDGFF. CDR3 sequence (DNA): TGTGCCAGCAGTGAAGAACGCGGGTGGGGGGACGATGGGTTCTTC.

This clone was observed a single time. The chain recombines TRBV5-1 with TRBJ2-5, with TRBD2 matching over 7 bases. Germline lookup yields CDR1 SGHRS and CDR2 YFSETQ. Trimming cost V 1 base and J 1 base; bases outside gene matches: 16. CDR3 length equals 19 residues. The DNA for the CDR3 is TGCGCCAGCAGCTTGTCGCCGGCAGGGTGGGGGGGTCCCCAAGAGACCCAGTACTTC. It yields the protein CASSLSPAGWGGPQETQYF.

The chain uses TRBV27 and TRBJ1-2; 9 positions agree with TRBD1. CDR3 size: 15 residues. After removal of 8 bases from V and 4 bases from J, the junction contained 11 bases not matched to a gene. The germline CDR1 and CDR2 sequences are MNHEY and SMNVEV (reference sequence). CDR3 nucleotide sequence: TGTGCCAGCTGTTACAGGGGGCGATACGGCTATGGCTACACCTTC. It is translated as CASCYRGRYGYGYTF.

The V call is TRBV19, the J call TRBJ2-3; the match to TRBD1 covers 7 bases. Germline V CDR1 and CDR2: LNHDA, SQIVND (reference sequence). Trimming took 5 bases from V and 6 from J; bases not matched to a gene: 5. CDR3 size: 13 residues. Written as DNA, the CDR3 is TGTGCCAGTAGTTTTCTCAGGGGGGATACGCAGTATTTT. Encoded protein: CASSFLRGDTQYF.

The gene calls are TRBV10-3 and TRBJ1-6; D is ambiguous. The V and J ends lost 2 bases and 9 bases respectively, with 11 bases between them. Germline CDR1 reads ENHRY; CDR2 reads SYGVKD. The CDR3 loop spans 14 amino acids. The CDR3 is CAISEGLGSSPLHF. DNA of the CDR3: TGTGCCATCAGTGAGGGCCTAGGGAGTTCACCCCTCCACTTT.

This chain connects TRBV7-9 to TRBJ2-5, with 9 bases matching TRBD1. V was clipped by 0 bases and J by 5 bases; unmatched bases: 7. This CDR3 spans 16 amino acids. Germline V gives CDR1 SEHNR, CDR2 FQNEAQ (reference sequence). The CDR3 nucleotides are TGTGCCAGCAGCTTAGCAGCCAGGACAGGGGTCGAGACCCAGTACTTC. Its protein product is CASSLAARTGVETQYF.

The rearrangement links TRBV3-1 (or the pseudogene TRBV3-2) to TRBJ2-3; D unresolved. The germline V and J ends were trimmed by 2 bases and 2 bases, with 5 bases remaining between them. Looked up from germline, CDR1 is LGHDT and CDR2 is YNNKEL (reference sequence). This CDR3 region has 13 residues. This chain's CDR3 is CASSQLLTDTQYF. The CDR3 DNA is TGTGCCAGCAGCCAACTCCTCACAGATACGCAGTATTTT.